This T cell receptor beta chain is from a study of T cells after yellow fever vaccination (dated by TCRdb to between 2019 and 2020). In terms of the full investigation: The SMART-Seq v4 Ultra Low Input RNA kit was used to prepare libraries from fractions with low cell numbers. Bulk TCR alpha and beta repertoires were sequenced longitudinally to track T-cell clones before and after primary and booster YFV17D yellow fever vaccination. The cohort comprised two healthy male donors, one aged 18 to 30 and one aged 30 to 40 years. Blood samples were taken at several timepoints before and after primary and secondary immunization, and bulk PBMC replicates and cell subsets were isolated.

TCR cDNA was synthesized by 5'RACE template switching, through which a universal primer site and unique molecular identifiers were introduced. cDNA synthesis was primed from both the TCR alpha and TCR beta constant segments. Library amplification used two PCR steps, and the second PCR step added sample barcodes and sequencing adapters. Libraries were sequenced on Illumina HiSeq 2500 (2x100 bp) or NovaSeq (2x150 bp). Per the original workflow: MIGEC handled demultiplexing of reads and collapsing into UMI consensus sequences, while MiXCR performed V(D)J alignment. Vaccine-responding clonotypes were defined with edgeR using replicate PBMC samples, requiring FDR below 0.01 and a log2 fold change above 5 up to day 15. CD4 or CD8 identity was assigned to each bulk clonotype according to whether the clonotype was present at higher abundance in the sequenced CD4 repertoire or the sequenced CD8 repertoire. In-frame beta chains were kept once TCRdb had trimmed the public reads at Q25 with fastp and called clones with MiXCR. Identical CDR3 proteins give one entry, which carries the most common genes and DNA. For this entry, the V and J calls and clone size follow TCRdb and not the study's own pipeline. The table for this sample lists roughly 340,000 distinct CDR3 sequences; 8.5% to 10% of them were counted only once. The ten largest clones take up approximately 18% of the sample.

CDR1 SGHRS and CDR2 YFSETQ were looked up in the germline V gene. The V and J ends are trimmed by 0 bases and 4 bases, leaving 13 bases between them. Taken from cysteine to phenylalanine, the CDR3 has 15 residues. The only DNA kept is the CDR3, 45 bases in frame from the first base. Only a few counts were recorded for this clonotype. What this receptor recognizes is not known. Base qualities are missing; no much larger clone stands one base away. Results and caveats for the whole study, not just this receptor: After the booster, most of the clones that had expanded following primary vaccination were detected again (just under 97% of CD4 and roughly 90% of CD8), which suggests that memory was broadly maintained. Because only two donors were included in the study, the extent to which the findings can be generalized is limited. Computational filtering was needed because FACS-sorted repertoires could contain abundant contaminating clonotypes from the bulk population. Compared with the primary T-cell response, the secondary T-cell response was faster but weaker, reaching its peak on day 5 rather than on day 15. A small fraction of clonotypes showed up in both the CD4 and CD8 compartments, probably as a result of convergent recombination.

The treatment or condition label corresponds to: live attenuated yellow fever vaccine strain. At each blood-draw timepoint, two biological replicates of bulk PBMCs were collected. PBMCs were isolated from peripheral blood using a standard Ficoll-Paque protocol. RNA was extracted with TriZol from bulk PBMCs, CD4 and CD8 fractions, and dextramer-positive and dextramer-negative fractions. Recombination joined TRBV5-1 with TRBJ2-5, with the D call perhaps TRBD1 or TRBD2, each one matching 5 bases. Here the sequenced sample was PBMCs, taken on the day of the first yellow fever vaccination. The clonotype originates from a man between 18 and 29 years old who received the YFV17D yellow fever vaccine. The CDR3 loop reads CASSLGGSGGETQYF. The DNA is TGCGCCAGCAGCTTGGGGGGGTCCGGCGGAGAGACCCAGTACTTC.